Reported below is one T cell receptor beta chain. Controls were healthy donors (matched for age and sex). The data are from a study of CD8 T cells in Susac syndrome. After extraction with the RNeasy kit, roughly 0.45 to 1 ug of the RNA was reverse transcribed using random hexamers. MiXCR, run by TCRdb on the immunoSEQ multiplex PCR reads, gives a single entry per CDR3 protein. The table has some 170,000 distinct CDR3 sequences, around 93% seen once; the top ten hold 0.12% to 0.15%. Deletions cut 8 bases from V and 6 bases from J, with 19 bases between. Per the germline V gene, CDR1 is SQVTM and CDR2 is ANQGSEA. The length of the CDR3 is 13 residues.

The V and J genes are TRBV29-1 and TRBJ1-1; D call uncertain. This clonotype originated in a human donor in good health. The sample consisted of CD4+ T cells from PBMCs. The CDR3 here is CSTTRLLTSEAFF. The CDR3 nucleotides are TGCAGCACCACTCGCCTTCTTACCTCTGAAGCTTTCTTT. Together with reference TRBV29-1 and TRBJ1-1, the CDR3 gives the full variable domain: SAVISQKPSRDICQRGTSLTIQCQVDSQVTMMFWYRQQPGQSLTLIATANQGSEATYESGFVIDKFPISRPNLTFSTLTVSNMSPEDSSIYLCSTTRLLTSEAFFGQGTRLTVV.